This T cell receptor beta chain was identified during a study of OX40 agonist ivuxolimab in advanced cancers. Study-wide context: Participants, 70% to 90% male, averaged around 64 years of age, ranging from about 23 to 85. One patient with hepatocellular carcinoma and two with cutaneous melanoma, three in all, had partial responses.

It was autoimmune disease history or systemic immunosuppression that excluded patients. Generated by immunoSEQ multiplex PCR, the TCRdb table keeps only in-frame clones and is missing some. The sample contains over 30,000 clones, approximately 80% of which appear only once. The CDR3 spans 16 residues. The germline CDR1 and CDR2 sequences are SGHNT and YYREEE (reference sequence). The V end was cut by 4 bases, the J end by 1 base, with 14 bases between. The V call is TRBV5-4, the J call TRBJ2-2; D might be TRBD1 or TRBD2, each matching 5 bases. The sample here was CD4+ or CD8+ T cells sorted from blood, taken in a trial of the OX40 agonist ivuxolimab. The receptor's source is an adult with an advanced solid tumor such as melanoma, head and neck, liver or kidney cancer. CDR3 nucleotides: TGTGCCAGCAGCCCCTGGGGGAGTGGGAACACCGGGGAGCTGTTTTTT. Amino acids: CASSPWGSGNTGELFF.